These T cell receptor beta chains were read from a single sample in a study of blood T cell repertoires in COVID-19. Using immunoSEQ multiplex PCR, the repertoire was profiled, and TCRdb retains in-frame clones only, with some absent. Of some 120,000 clones listed, 75% to 90% were seen once; the top ten hold more than 3.5%. The sample was peripheral blood. The source of these receptors is a human donor in a cohort sampled during active COVID-19. The CDR3 runs from the conserved cysteine through the conserved F or W. The D gene is left open where the match is weak. Rows give clone size only sometimes, using once, few, many, or a class for an expanded clone.

. 15 TRBJ1-1 TRBD1 TRBV5-1 TGCGCCAGCAGCACCGTGACAGGGATGGTCGCTGAAGCTTTCTTT CASSTVTGMVAEAFF
. 15 TRBJ1-6 TRBD1 TRBV5-4 TGTGCCAGCAGCCCAAATCAGGGGGCGGATTCACCCCTCCACTTT CASSPNQGADSPLHF
medium-sized 17 TRBJ2-6 . TRBV28 TGTGCCAGCAGTTCCTCTCCTAGTTTCTCTGGGGCCAACGTCCTGACTTTC CASSSSPSFSGANVLTF
. 15 TRBJ1-1 . TRBV5-1 TGCGCCAGCAGCTCCCTTTCGGGGGTTAACACTGAAGCTTTCTTT CASSSLSGVNTEAFF
. 18 TRBJ2-1 . TRBV6-2/TRBV6-3 TGTGCCAGCAGCGCTCCCACGATGAGCGGGCCGGGCAACAATGAGCAGTTCTTC CASSAPTMSGPGNNEQFF
once 16 TRBJ2-3 . TRBV5-1 TGCGCCAGCAGGATACGACGACAGGGAGGATTAGATACGCAGTATTTT CASRIRRQGGLDTQYF
. 15 TRBJ1-3 . TRBV5-5 TGTGCCAGCAGCTTGCAGGCGGGTACCGGAAACACCATATATTTT CASSLQAGTGNTIYF
. 13 TRBJ1-3 . TRBV7-9 TGTGCCAGCAGCTCCGTACAAGGAAACACCATATATTTT CASSSVQGNTIYF
. 16 TRBJ2-3 TRBD2 TRBV5-1 TGCGCCAGCAGCCCAGGGCTAGCGGAAAGCACAGATACGCAGTATTTT CASSPGLAESTDTQYF
. 14 TRBJ2-1 . TRBV11-2 TGTGCCAGCAGACCCGCGGGAATCTACAATGAGCAGTTCTTC CASRPAGIYNEQFF
. 14 TRBJ1-6 . TRBV6-5 TGTGCCACCGGGAAGGAGGGAAATAATTCACCCCTCCACTTT CATGKEGNNSPLHF
. 14 TRBJ2-2 . TRBV7-2 TGTGCCAGCAGCCCCCGAGCCCAAACCGGGGAGCTGTTTTTT CASSPRAQTGELFF
few 16 TRBJ1-3 TRBD1 TRBV10-2 TGCGCCAGCAGGAGATGGACAGGGAGGTCTGGAAACACCATATATTTT CASRRWTGRSGNTIYF
. 16 TRBJ2-6 TRBD1 TRBV4-1 TGCGCCAGCAGCCAGACAGGGGGCGCGGGGGCCAACGTCCTGACTTTC CASSQTGGAGANVLTF
. 14 TRBJ2-7 . TRBV5-1 TGCGCCAGCAGCTTGGCCTTAGAATTCTACGAGCAGTACTTC CASSLALEFYEQYF
. 16 TRBJ2-1 . TRBV21-1 TGTGCCAGCAGCAAAGTTGGTCAGCGGGAGTTGGATGAGCAGTTCTTC CASSKVGQRELDEQFF
. 16 TRBJ1-5 TRBD1 TRBV5-6 TGTGCCAGCAGCTCCCTGAGGGGGCTAGGGAATCAGCCCCAGCATTTT CASSSLRGLGNQPQHF
few 13 TRBJ2-3 . TRBV5-1 TGCGCCAGCAGCGCACCGGGCACAGATACGCAGTATTTT CASSAPGTDTQYF
. 15 TRBJ1-1 . TRBV6-5 TGTGCCAGCTGTACAGGGATCCGGATGAACACTGAAGCTTTCTTT CASCTGIRMNTEAFF
. 15 TRBJ2-1 . TRBV9 TGTGCCAGCAGCGAGAGCGGCCCCTCCTACAATGAGCAGTTCTTC CASSESGPSYNEQFF
. 14 TRBJ2-2 . TRBV19 TGTGCCAGTATTAGGAACGGGGACACCGGGGAGCTGTTTTTT CASIRNGDTGELFF
. 13 TRBJ1-5 . TRBV20-1 TGCAGTGCTAGTTCGGGTAGCAATCAGCCCCAGCATTTT CSASSGSNQPQHF